The clone carrying this TCR beta chain was counted at least ten times. Its target is unknown. The sample belongs to a study of T cell repertoires in cytomegalovirus infection. Study-level results: There were carriers of CMV plus the relevant HLA, and cumulative public TCR beta family frequency identified them.

A single record per CDR3 protein comes from TCRdb applying MiXCR to the reads. The table has roughly 230,000 distinct CDR3 sequences, 6% to 8% seen once; the top ten hold around 6.5%. The V end lost 0 bases, the J end lost 4 bases, and 13 bases lay between the germline ends. The CDR3 contains 17 residues. The germline CDR1 and CDR2 sequences are MNHEY and SVGAGI. The rearrangement uses TRBV6-5 and TRBJ2-6; D uncertain. Input material: PBMCs. This TCR derives from a human donor in good health (CMV status not recorded). Some clones in this sample may be carry-over from other donors' samples. The DNA for the CDR3 is TGTGCCAGCAGTTACTCGAAGCCCCTCTCAGGGGCCAACGTCCTGACTTTC. Protein sequence: CASSYSKPLSGANVLTF.